This T cell receptor beta chain was documented in a study of blood T cell repertoires in COVID-19. The overall study: Spain, Italy and the United States supplied samples that represented acute and convalescent COVID-19.

Germline lookup yields CDR1 SGHVS and CDR2 FNYEAQ. Trimming removed 1 base at V and 5 bases at J, with 14 bases between. The CDR3 loop spans 15 amino acids. Seattle patients were enrolled while actively infected and followed longitudinally. Per the original data handling: Estimation of nucleated cell counts relied on the amplification of reference gene primers. The assay was immunoSEQ multiplex PCR, and TCRdb's table has in-frame clones only and misses some. From that table come the V and J calls and clone size; the DNA was used to work out D and trimming. The sample contains under 250,000 clones, 79% of which appear only once.

Sequenced material: peripheral blood. This chain uses TRBV7-6 with TRBJ2-5, with D possibly being TRBD1 (6 bases). The sequence derives from a woman in her thirties or forties with COVID-19, enrolled during active disease. In DNA form, the CDR3 reads TGTGCCAGCAGCTTAGGCCACAGGGTCGGGGAGACCCAGTACTTC. It codes for CASSLGHRVGETQYF.